This T cell receptor (beta chain) came from a study of T cell clonotyping in hematopoietic cell transplantation. Only one count was recorded for this clone. Assay used: immunoSEQ multiplex PCR; TCRdb lists only in-frame clones, some missing. The sample lists approximately 18,000 clones; 70% to 85% were seen once. Time point of the sample: recipient sample about 28 days before transplant, after cytoreduction. Recipient blood drawn about 28 days pretransplant and days 30, 100, 180 after. The V and J ends lost 4 bases and 5 bases respectively, with 17 bases between them. The CDR3 contains 16 residues. Germline CDR1 SGHTA, CDR2 FQGNSA.

The sample consisted of peripheral blood mononuclear cells, taken before stem cell transplant. The sequence came from a man aged 60 to 69 with acute myeloid leukemia. Some clones in this sample may be carry-over from other donors' samples. The chain links TRBV7-2 to TRBJ2-2, with D perhaps given as TRBD1 or TRBD2 (5 bases each). CDR3 nucleotide sequence: TGTGCCAGCAGCTCCGAGCCGGGACCGGGTACCGGGGAGCTGTTTTTT. Its translation is CASSSEPGPGTGELFF.